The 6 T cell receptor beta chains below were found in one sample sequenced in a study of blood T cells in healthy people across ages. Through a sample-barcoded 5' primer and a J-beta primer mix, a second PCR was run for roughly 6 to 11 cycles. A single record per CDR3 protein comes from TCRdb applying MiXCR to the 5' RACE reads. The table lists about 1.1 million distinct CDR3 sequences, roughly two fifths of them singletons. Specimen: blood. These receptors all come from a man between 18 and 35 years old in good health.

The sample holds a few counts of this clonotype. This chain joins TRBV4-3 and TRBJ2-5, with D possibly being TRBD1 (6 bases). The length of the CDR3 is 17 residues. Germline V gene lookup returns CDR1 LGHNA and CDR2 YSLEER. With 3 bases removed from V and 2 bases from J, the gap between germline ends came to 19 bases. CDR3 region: CASSQQPRTERQETQYF. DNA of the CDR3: TGCGCCAGCAGCCAGCAGCCCAGGACAGAGCGACAAGAGACCCAGTACTTC.

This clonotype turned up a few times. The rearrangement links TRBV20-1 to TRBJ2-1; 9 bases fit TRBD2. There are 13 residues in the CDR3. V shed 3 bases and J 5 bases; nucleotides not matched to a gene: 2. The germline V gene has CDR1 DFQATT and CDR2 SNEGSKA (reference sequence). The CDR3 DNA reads TGCAGTGCTAGGGGACTAGCTAACAATGAGCAGTTCTTC. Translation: CSARGLANNEQFF.

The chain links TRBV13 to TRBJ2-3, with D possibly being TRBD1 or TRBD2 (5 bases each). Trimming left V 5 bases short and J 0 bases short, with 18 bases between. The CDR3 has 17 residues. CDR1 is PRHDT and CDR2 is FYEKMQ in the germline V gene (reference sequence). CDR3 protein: CASSPPIGGGSTDTQYF. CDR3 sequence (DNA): TGTGCCAGCAGCCCCCCCATTGGTGGGGGAAGCACAGATACGCAGTATTTT.

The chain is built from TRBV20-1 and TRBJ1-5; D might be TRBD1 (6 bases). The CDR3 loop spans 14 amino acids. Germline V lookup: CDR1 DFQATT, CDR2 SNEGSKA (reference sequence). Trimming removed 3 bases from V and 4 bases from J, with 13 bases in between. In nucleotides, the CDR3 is TGCAGTGCTAGGACAGGCGGTCAGAATCAGCCCCAGCATTTT. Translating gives CSARTGGQNQPQHF.

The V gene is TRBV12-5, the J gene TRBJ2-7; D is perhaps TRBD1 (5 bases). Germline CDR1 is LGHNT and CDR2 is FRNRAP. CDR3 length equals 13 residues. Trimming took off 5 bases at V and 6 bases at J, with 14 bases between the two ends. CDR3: CASGVAPQGEQYF. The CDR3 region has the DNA TGTGCTAGTGGTGTGGCACCTCAGGGCGAGCAGTACTTC.

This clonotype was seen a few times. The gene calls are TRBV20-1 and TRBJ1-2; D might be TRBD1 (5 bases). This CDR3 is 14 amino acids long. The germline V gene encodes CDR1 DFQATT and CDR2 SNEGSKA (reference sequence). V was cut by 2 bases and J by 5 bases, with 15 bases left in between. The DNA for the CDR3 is TGCAGTGCTAGATCCCCGGGGGTGACTTATGGCTACACCTTC. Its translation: CSARSPGVTYGYTF.